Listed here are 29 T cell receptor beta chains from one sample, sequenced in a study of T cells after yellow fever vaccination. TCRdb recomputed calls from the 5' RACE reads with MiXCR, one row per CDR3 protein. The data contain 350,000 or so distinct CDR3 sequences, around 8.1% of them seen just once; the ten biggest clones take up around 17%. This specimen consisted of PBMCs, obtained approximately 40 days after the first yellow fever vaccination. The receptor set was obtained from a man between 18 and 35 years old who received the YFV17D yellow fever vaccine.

As DNA, the CDR3 is TGTGCCAGCAGTCGAAACAGGGTTAAGGTGTCAGAGACCCAGTACTTC. Protein sequence: CASSRNRVKVSETQYF. The V and J genes are TRBV28 and TRBJ2-5, with TRBD1 as a possible D gene (6 bases). The length of the CDR3 is 16 residues. CDR1 is MDHEN, CDR2 SYDVKM, per germline. Trimming removed 5 bases at V and 4 bases at J, with 20 bases between.

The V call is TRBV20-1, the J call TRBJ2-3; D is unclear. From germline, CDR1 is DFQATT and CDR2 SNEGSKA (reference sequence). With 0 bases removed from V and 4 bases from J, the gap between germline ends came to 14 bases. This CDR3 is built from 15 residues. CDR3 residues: CSARDYYDSPDTQYF. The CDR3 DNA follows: TGCAGTGCTAGAGACTATTACGACTCTCCAGATACGCAGTATTTT.

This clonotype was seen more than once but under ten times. Written as DNA, the CDR3 is TGTGCCAGCAGTCGAACTCCCGGGACAGGAGAAGGAACATATGGGGCCAACGTCCTGACTTTC. Its protein is CASSRTPGTGEGTYGANVLTF. This sequence joins TRBV25-1 and TRBJ2-6, with 8 bases aligning to TRBD1. This CDR3 is 21 amino acids long. CDR1 and CDR2 (germline): MGHDK, SYGVNS. The trim removed 5 bases at V and 3 bases at J, leaving 21 bases unmatched. Full variable domain (outside the CDR3, taken from reference TRBV25-1 and TRBJ2-6): EADIYQTPRYLVIGTGKKITLECSQTMGHDKMYWYQQDPGMELHLIHYSYGVNSTEKGDLSSESTVSRIRTEHFPLTLESARPSHTSQYLCASSRTPGTGEGTYGANVLTFGAGSRLTVL.

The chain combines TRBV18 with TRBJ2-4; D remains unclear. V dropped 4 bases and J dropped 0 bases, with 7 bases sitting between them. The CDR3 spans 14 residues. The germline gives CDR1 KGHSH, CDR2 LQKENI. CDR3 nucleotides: TGTGCCAGCTCACATGAACGAGCCAAAAACATTCAGTACTTC. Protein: CASSHERAKNIQYF.

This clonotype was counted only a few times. The CDR3: CASSLTPSSGGLNEQFF. The CDR3 nucleotides are TGTGCCAGCAGCCTCACCCCTTCTAGCGGGGGTCTAAATGAGCAGTTCTTC. The chain carries TRBV7-2 and TRBJ2-1, with 10 bases fitting TRBD2. The CDR3 loop spans 17 amino acids. The germline gives CDR1 SGHTA, CDR2 FQGNSA. V lost 5 bases, J lost 7 bases, and 14 bases stayed unmatched.

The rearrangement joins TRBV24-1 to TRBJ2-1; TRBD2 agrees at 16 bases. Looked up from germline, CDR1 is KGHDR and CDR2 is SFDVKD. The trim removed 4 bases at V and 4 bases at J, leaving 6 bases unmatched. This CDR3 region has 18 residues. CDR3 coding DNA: TGTGCCACCAGTGAGCCCGGGACTAGCGGGGGGGCTTACAATGAGCAGTTCTTC. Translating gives CATSEPGTSGGAYNEQFF.

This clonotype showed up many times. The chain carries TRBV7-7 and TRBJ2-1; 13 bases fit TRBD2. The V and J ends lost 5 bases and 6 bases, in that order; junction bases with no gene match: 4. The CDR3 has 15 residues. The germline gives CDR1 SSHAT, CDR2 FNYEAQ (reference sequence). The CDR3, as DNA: TGTGCCAGCAGCCCCCGGACTAGCGGGGGCAATGAGCAGTTCTTC. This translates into CASSPRTSGGNEQFF.

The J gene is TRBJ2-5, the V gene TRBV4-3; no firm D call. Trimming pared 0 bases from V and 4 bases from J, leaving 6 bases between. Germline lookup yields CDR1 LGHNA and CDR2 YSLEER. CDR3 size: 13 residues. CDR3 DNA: TGCGCCAGCAGCCAAGAAACGAGAGAGACCCAGTACTTC. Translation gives CASSQETRETQYF.

The CDR3 region has the DNA TGTGCCAGCAGCTTAGACAGGCCCTCCCAAGAGACCCAGTACTTC. Translated, it gives CASSLDRPSQETQYF. This rearrangement joins TRBV7-2 to TRBJ2-5; weak D call: TRBD1 (5 bases). V gave up 1 base and J gave up 1 base, with 10 bases separating them. The germline V gene has CDR1 SGHTA and CDR2 FQGNSA. CDR3 size: 15 residues.

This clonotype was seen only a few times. The CDR3 reads CASSLVRGYYEQYF. DNA of the CDR3: TGCGCCAGCAGCTTGGTTCGGGGTTACTACGAGCAGTACTTC. The chain uses TRBV5-1 and TRBJ2-7, with D tentatively TRBD2 (5 bases). The CDR3 totals 14 residues. Germline CDR1 and CDR2: SGHRS and YFSETQ. V dropped 0 bases and J dropped 3 bases, with 10 bases sitting between them. Full variable domain (outside the CDR3, taken from reference TRBV5-1 and TRBJ2-7): KAGVTQTPRYLIKTRGQQVTLSCSPISGHRSVSWYQQTPGQGLQFLFEYFSETQRNKGNFPGRFSGRQFSNSRSEMNVSTLELGDSALYLCASSLVRGYYEQYFGPGTRLTVT.

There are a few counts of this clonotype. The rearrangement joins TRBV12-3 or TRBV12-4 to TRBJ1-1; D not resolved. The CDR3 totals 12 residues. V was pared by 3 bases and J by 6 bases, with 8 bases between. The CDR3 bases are TGTGCCAGCAGTTTGAACGCGGCTGAAGCTTTCTTT. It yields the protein CASSLNAAEAFF.

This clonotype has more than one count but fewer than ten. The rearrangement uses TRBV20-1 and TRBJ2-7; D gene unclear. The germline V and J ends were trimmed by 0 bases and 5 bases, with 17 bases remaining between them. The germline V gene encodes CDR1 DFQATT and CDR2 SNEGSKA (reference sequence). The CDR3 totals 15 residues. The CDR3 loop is CSARDRRRPTDEQYF. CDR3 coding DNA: TGCAGTGCTAGAGATAGGAGACGGCCTACCGACGAGCAGTACTTC.

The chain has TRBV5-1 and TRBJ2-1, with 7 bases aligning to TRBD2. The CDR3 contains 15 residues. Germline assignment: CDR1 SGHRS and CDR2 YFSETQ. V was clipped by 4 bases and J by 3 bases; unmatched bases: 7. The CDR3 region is CASSPRAGVYNEQFF. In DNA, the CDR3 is TGCGCCAGCAGCCCCCGGGCGGGAGTCTACAATGAGCAGTTCTTC.

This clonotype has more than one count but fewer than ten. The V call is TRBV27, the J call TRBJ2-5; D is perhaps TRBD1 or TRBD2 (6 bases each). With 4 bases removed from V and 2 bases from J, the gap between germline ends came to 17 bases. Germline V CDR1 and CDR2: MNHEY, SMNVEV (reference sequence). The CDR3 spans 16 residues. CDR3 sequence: CASSSMRGQGQETQYF. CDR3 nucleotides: TGTGCCAGCAGTTCGATGCGGGGCCAGGGGCAAGAGACCCAGTACTTC.

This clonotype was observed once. CDR3 sequence reads: CASSQDPPGLGLNNEQFF. The CDR3 DNA sequence: TGTGCCAGCAGCCAAGATCCACCAGGACTTGGTTTGAACAATGAGCAGTTCTTC. The chain carries TRBV14 and TRBJ2-1, with D possibly matching TRBD2 (5 bases). Germline-derived CDR1 and CDR2 are SGHDN and FVKESK. The CDR3 has 18 amino acids. Trimming took off 0 bases at V and 5 bases at J, with 20 bases between the two ends.

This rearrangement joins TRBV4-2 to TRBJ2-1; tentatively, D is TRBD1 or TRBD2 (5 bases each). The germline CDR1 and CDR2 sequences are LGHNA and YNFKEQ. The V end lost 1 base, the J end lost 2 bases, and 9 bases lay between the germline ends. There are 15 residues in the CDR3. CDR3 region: CASSQGGETYNEQFF. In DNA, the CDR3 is TGTGCCAGCAGCCAAGGAGGGGAGACCTACAATGAGCAGTTCTTC.

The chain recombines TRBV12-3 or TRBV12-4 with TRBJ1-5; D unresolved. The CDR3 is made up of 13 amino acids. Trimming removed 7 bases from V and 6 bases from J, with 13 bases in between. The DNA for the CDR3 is TGTGCCAGCACTTCCCCACCGGGTCAGCCCCAGCATTTT. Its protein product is CASTSPPGQPQHF.

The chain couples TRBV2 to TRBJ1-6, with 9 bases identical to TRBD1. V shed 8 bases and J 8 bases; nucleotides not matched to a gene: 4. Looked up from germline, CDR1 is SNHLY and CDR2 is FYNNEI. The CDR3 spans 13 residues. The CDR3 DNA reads TGTGCCAGCGGACAGGGGAGGTATTCACCCCTCCACTTT. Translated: CASGQGRYSPLHF.

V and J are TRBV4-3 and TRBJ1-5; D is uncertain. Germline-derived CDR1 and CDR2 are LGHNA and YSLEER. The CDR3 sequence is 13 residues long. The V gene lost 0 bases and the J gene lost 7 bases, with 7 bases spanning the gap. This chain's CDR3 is CASSQDRRQPQHF. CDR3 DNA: TGCGCCAGCAGCCAAGATAGGAGACAGCCCCAGCATTTT.

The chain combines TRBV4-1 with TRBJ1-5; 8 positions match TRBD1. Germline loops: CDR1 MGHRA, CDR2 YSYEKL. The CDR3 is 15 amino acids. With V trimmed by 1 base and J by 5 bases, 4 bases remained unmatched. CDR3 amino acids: CASSQGGTGYQPQHF. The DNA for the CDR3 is TGCGCCAGCAGCCAAGGAGGGACAGGTTATCAGCCCCAGCATTTT.

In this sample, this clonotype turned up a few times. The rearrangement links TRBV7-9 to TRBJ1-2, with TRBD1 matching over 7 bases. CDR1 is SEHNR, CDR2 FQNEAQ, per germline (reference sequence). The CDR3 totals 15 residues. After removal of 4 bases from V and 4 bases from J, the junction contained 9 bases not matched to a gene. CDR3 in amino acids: CASSSRQGQGYGYTF. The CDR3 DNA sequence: TGTGCCAGCAGCTCAAGACAGGGTCAGGGCTATGGCTACACCTTC.

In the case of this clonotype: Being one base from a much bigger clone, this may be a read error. In DNA form, the CDR3 reads TGCAGTGCCCCCGAGCTAACCACCTATGGCTACACCTTC. The encoded protein is CSAPELTTYGYTF. The V call is TRBV20-1, the J call TRBJ1-2; D remains ambiguous. Germline V gene sequence: CDR1 DFQATT, CDR2 SNEGSKA (reference sequence). This CDR3 has 13 amino acids. The V end was cut by 6 bases, the J end by 4 bases, with 15 bases between.

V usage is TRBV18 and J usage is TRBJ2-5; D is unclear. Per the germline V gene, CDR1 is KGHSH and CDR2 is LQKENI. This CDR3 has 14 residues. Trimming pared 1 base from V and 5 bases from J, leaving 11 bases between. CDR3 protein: CASSPQSERETQYF. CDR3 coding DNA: TGTGCCAGCTCACCACAGTCCGAAAGGGAGACCCAGTACTTC.

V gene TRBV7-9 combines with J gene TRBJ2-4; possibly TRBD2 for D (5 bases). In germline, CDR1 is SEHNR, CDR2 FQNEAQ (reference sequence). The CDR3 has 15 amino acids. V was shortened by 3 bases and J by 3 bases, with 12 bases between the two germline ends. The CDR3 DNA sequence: TGTGCCAGCAGCTTTCTCGGGGTCGGCAAAAACATTCAGTACTTC. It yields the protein CASSFLGVGKNIQYF.

Here the CDR3 DNA reads TGTGCCTGGAGTCGGCAGGGGAACACTGAAGCTTTCTTT. This sequence encodes CAWSRQGNTEAFF. The J gene is TRBJ1-1, the V gene TRBV30; D is perhaps TRBD1 (5 bases). CDR1 and CDR2 from the germline V gene are GTSNPN and SVGIG (reference sequence). The CDR3 length is 13 residues. V was cut by 2 bases and J by 1 base, with 8 bases left in between. The entire variable domain, with the rest obtained from reference TRBV30 and TRBJ1-1, is as follows: SQTIHQWPATLVQPVGSPLSLECTVEGTSNPNLYWYRQAAGRGLQLLFYSVGIGQISSEVPQNLSASRPQDRQFILSSKKLLLSDSGFYLCAWSRQGNTEAFFGQGTRLTVV.

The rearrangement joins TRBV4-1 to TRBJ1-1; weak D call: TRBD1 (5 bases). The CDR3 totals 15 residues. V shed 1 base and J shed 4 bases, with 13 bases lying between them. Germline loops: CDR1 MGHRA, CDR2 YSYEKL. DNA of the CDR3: TGCGCCAGCAGCCAAGGCCGACAGAGGGGCACTGAAGCTTTCTTT. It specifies CASSQGRQRGTEAFF.

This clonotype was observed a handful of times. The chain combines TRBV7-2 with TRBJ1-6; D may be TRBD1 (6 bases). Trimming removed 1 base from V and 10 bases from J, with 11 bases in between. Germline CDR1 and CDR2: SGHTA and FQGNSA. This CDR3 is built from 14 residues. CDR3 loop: CASSLGGQISPLHF. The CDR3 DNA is TGTGCCAGCAGCTTAGGCGGACAGATCTCACCCCTCCACTTT.

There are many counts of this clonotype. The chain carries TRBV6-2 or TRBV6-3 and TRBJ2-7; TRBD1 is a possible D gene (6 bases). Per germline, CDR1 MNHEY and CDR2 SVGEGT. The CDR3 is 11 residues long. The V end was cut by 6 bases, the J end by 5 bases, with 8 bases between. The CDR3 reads CASSRGHEQYV. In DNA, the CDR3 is TGTGCCAGCAGCAGGGGCCACGAGCAGTACGTC.

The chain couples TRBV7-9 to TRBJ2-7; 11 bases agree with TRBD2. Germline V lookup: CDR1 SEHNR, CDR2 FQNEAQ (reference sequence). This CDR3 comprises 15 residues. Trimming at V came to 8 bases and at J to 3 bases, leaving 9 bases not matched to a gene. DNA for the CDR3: TGTGCCAGCGCCCCCCTAGCGGGGGGATTCTACGAGCAGTACTTC. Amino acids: CASAPLAGGFYEQYF.